The entry below describes one T cell receptor (beta chain). Its antigen is still unknown. This entry belongs to a study of cytomegalovirus exposure and HLA in healthy donors. Points from the study as a whole: Indistinguishable V segments such as TRBV6-2 and TRBV6-3 were excluded. As was reported, the HLA-A and HLA-B alleles of most subjects were accurately predicted from TCR beta sequences.

The CDR3 sequence is 14 residues long. Germline CDR1 and CDR2: MDHEN and SYDVKM. V dropped 6 bases and J dropped 3; count of bases not matched to a gene: 6. The PCR employed 60 Vbeta primers together with 13 Jbeta primers. Generated by immunoSEQ multiplex PCR, the TCRdb table keeps only in-frame clones and is missing some. The sample records 150,000 or so clones, 75% being singletons. The sequenced sample was PBMCs. This receptor was identified in a man between 18 and 29 years old in good health and CMV-seropositive. The chain carries TRBV28 and TRBJ2-7; TRBD1 matches 9 bases. For the CDR3, the DNA is TGTGCCAGCAGGGGGACAGGGTGGAGCTACGAGCAGTACTTC. The encoded protein is CASRGTGWSYEQYF.